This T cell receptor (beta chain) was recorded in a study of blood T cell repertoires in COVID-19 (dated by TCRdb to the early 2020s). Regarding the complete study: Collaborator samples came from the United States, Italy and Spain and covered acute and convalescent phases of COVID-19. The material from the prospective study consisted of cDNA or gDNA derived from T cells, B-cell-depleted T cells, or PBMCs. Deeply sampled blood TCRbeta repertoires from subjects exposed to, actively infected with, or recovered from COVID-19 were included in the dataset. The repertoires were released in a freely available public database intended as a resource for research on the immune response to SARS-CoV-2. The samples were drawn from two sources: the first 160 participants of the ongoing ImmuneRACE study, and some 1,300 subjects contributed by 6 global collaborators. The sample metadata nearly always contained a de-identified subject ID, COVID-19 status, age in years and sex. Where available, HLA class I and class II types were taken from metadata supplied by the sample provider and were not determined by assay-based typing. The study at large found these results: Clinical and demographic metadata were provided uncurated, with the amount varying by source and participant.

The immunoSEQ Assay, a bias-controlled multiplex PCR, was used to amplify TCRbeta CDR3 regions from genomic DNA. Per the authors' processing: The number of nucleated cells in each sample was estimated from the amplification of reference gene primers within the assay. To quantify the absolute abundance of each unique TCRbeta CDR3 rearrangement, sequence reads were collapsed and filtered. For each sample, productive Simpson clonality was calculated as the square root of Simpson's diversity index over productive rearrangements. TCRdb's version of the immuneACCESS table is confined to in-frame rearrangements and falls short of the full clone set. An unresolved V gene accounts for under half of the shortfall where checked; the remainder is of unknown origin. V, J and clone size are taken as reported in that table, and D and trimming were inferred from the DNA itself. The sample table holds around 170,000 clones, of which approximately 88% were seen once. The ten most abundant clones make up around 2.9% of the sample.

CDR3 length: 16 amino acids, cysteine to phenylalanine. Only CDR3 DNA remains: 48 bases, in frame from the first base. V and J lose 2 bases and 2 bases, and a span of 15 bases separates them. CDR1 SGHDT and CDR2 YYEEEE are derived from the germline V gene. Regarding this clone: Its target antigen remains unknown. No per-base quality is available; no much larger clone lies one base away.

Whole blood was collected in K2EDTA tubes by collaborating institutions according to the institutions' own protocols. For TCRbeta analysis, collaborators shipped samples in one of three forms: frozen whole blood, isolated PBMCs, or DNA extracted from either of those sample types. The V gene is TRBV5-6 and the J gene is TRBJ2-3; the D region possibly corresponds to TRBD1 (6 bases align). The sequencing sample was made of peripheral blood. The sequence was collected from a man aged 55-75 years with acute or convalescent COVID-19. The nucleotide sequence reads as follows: TGTGCCAGCAGCTTACAGGGTACAGGGCTCACAGATACGCAGTATTTT. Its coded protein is CASSLQGTGLTDTQYF.